The 29 T cell receptor beta chains below were found in one sample sequenced in a study of blood T cell repertoires in COVID-19. Measured with immunoSEQ multiplex PCR; TCRdb has only the in-frame clones, and not every one. Of roughly 290,000 clones listed, roughly 86% are singletons. The sequenced sample was peripheral blood. The receptors originated from a woman younger than 45 who had recovered from COVID-19.

The chain joins TRBV19 to TRBJ2-2; 13 nucleotides agree with TRBD2. The junction had 12 bases not matched to a gene; V was cut back by 10 bases and J by 4 bases. The CDR3 consists of 17 residues. Looked up from germline, CDR1 is LNHDA and CDR2 is SQIVND (reference sequence). The CDR3 spells CATSRTSGSLGTGELFF. In DNA form, the CDR3 reads TGTGCCACTAGCCGGACTAGCGGGAGTTTGGGCACCGGGGAGCTGTTTTTT.

V gene TRBV12-3 or TRBV12-4 combines with J gene TRBJ2-7; D not certain. The V end was cut by 6 bases, the J end by 3 bases, with 3 bases between. CDR3 size: 10 residues. This CDR3 reads CASRHYEQYF. CDR3 sequence (DNA): TGTGCCAGCAGACACTACGAGCAGTACTTC.

The CDR3 region is CASRSTGDSYEQYF. DNA for the CDR3: TGCGCCAGCAGATCGACAGGGGATTCCTACGAGCAGTACTTC. The chain carries TRBV5-1 and TRBJ2-7; 8 nucleotides agree with TRBD1. CDR1 is SGHRS, CDR2 YFSETQ, per germline. CDR3 length: 14 residues. Unmatched junction bases numbered 5, after V lost 5 bases and J lost 1 base.

This clone is a singleton in its sample. CDR3 sequence reads: CASSPAGGLSDEQFF. CDR3 nucleotide sequence: TGTGCCAGCAGCCCAGCGGGGGGGCTTTCTGATGAGCAGTTCTTC. J is TRBJ2-1 and V is TRBV11-3; 10 bases align to TRBD2. CDR1 is SGHNT, CDR2 YENEEA, per germline. V shed 5 bases and J 8 bases; nucleotides not matched to a gene: 9. The CDR3 runs to 15 residues.

The genes are TRBV3-1 (or the pseudogene TRBV3-2) and TRBJ1-4, with a possible D match to TRBD1 (5 bases). This CDR3 has 17 residues. Trimming stripped 1 base from V and 6 bases from J, with 18 bases between. Germline assignment: CDR1 LGHDT and CDR2 YNNKEL (reference sequence). CDR3 residues: CASSQAMQGGRDEKLFF. In nucleotides, the CDR3 is TGTGCCAGCAGCCAAGCGATGCAGGGTGGAAGGGATGAAAAACTGTTTTTT.

The chain carries TRBV5-5 and TRBJ2-7; TRBD2 matches 10 bases. The CDR3 contains 16 residues. CDR1 SGHKS and CDR2 YYEKEE come from the germline V gene (reference sequence). The V gene end was trimmed by 4 bases and the J gene end by 0 bases; junction bases not matched to a gene: 7. The CDR3 loop is CASSVPLAGDSYEQYF. In DNA, the CDR3 is TGTGCCAGCAGCGTCCCCCTAGCGGGAGACTCCTACGAGCAGTACTTC.

This chain joins TRBV11-2 and TRBJ1-2; D ambiguous. V lost 1 base, J lost 3 bases, and 6 bases lay in between. This CDR3 is built from 13 residues. Germline values: CDR1 SGHAT, CDR2 FQNNGV. CDR3 coding DNA: TGTGCCAGCAGCTTAGCCCAGGACTATGGCTACACCTTC. Translated: CASSLAQDYGYTF.

J is TRBJ1-2 and V is TRBV6-6; possibly TRBD1 for D (6 bases). Germline V gives CDR1 MNHNY, CDR2 SVGAGI (reference sequence). Trimming cost V 6 bases and J 7 bases, with 24 bases left between them. The CDR3 length is 16 residues. CDR3 residues: CASSSLGGDGAGGYTF. The CDR3, as DNA: TGTGCCAGCAGCTCCTTAGGGGGGGACGGAGCGGGTGGCTACACCTTC.

This chain joins TRBV27 and TRBJ2-6; possibly TRBD2 for D (5 bases). The CDR3 has 16 residues. Germline CDR1 is MNHEY and CDR2 is SMNVEV (reference sequence). Trimming left V 6 bases short and J 4 bases short, with 16 bases between. Written as DNA, the CDR3 is TGTGCCAGCAGCTACCTCGGAGCGGCGGGGGCCAACGTCCTGACTTTC. As protein: CASSYLGAAGANVLTF. The full variable domain, in which reference TRBV27 and TRBJ2-6 provide the parts outside the CDR3, is EAQVTQNPRYLITVTGKKLTVTCSQNMNHEYMSWYRQDPGLGLRQIYYSMNVEVTDKGDVPEGYKVSRKEKRNFPLILESPSPNQTSLYFCASSYLGAAGANVLTFGAGSRLTVL.

The gene calls are TRBV27 and TRBJ2-1; D gene ambiguous. Germline assignment: CDR1 MNHEY and CDR2 SMNVEV (reference sequence). V lost 5 bases and J 0 bases, leaving 17 bases between the germline ends. The CDR3 contains 17 residues. CDR3 bases: TGTGCCAGCAGTCCGACCAGCGCGGTGAGCTCCTACAATGAGCAGTTCTTC. Residues: CASSPTSAVSSYNEQFF.

This clone has a handful of counts. The V call is TRBV5-5, the J call TRBJ2-7; D is possibly TRBD1 (6 bases). Germline V gene lookup returns CDR1 SGHKS and CDR2 YYEKEE (reference sequence). V was clipped by 5 bases and J by 6 bases, with 18 bases between them. The CDR3 is 14 residues long. CDR3 coding DNA: TGTGCCAGCAGTAATCTCCGGGACATTCGCGAGCAGTACTTC. Translated, it gives CASSNLRDIREQYF. The variable domain in full, with the rest retrieved from reference TRBV5-5 and TRBJ2-7, is DAGVTQSPTHLIKTRGQQVTLRCSPISGHKSVSWYQQVLGQGPQFIFQYYEKEERGRGNFPDRFSARQFPNYSSELNVNALLLGDSALYLCASSNLRDIREQYFGPGTRLTVT.

In its sample, this clone was seen once. The rearrangement uses TRBV28 and TRBJ1-2, with 8 bases aligning to TRBD1. V was clipped by 2 bases and J by 6 bases; unmatched bases: 5. The CDR3 sequence is 14 residues long. Germline CDR1 reads MDHEN; CDR2 reads SYDVKM. CDR3 nucleotides: TGTGCCAGCAGTTTAAACACAGGGGGAAATGGCTACACCTTC. Protein sequence: CASSLNTGGNGYTF.

The J gene is TRBJ2-7, the V gene TRBV25-1, with a weak D call TRBD2 (5 bases). The CDR3 totals 12 residues. Germline CDR1 is MGHDK and CDR2 is SYGVNS. Between the trimmed V and J ends, which lost 11 bases and 3 bases, there was a span of 14 bases. This CDR3 is CAPQEGHYEQYF. The CDR3 DNA is TGTGCCCCCCAAGAGGGTCACTACGAGCAGTACTTC.

The chain couples TRBV7-9 to TRBJ1-6, with 7 nucleotides matching TRBD1. This CDR3 contains 17 residues. CDR1 SEHNR and CDR2 FQNEAQ come from the germline V gene (reference sequence). V gave up 5 bases and J gave up 9 bases; unmatched junction bases: 16. DNA of the CDR3: TGTGCCAGCAGCAGATCCCAACCGGGACAGTCGGGTTCACCCCTCCACTTT. Amino acid sequence: CASSRSQPGQSGSPLHF.

The V gene is TRBV19, the J gene TRBJ1-2, with a tentative D call TRBD1 (5 bases). Germline V CDR1 and CDR2: LNHDA, SQIVND (reference sequence). Between the trimmed V and J ends, which lost 4 bases and 7 bases, there was a span of 10 bases. The CDR3 contains 12 residues. The CDR3 reads CASSSGTGGYTF. CDR3 DNA: TGTGCCAGTAGTAGCGGGACGGGTGGCTACACCTTC. Using reference TRBV19 and TRBJ1-2 for the parts outside the CDR3, the full variable domain is DGGITQSPKYLFRKEGQNVTLSCEQNLNHDAMYWYRQDPGQGLRLIYYSQIVNDFQKGDIAEGYSVSREKKESFPLTVTSAQKNPTAFYLCASSSGTGGYTFGSGTRLTVV.

V is TRBV3-1 (or the pseudogene TRBV3-2) and J is TRBJ2-7; D is ambiguous. V was pared by 0 bases and J by 7 bases, with 10 bases between. The germline gives CDR1 LGHDT, CDR2 YNNKEL (reference sequence). The CDR3 is 13 residues long. CDR3: CASSQDYTREQYF. The CDR3 nucleotides are TGTGCCAGCAGCCAAGATTACACCCGTGAGCAGTACTTC.

This chain joins TRBV5-1 and TRBJ2-3; TRBD2 might be the D (7 bases). V was shortened by 3 bases and J by 3 bases, with 17 bases between the two germline ends. The CDR3 is 16 amino acids. From germline, CDR1 is SGHRS and CDR2 YFSETQ. Here the CDR3 DNA reads TGCGCCAGCAGCTCGACAGGACTAGTAAGGACAGATACGCAGTATTTT. Translated, it gives CASSSTGLVRTDTQYF.

V gene TRBV4-2 combines with J gene TRBJ1-1; possibly TRBD1 for D (5 bases). This CDR3 spans 15 amino acids. V lost 2 bases, J lost 3 bases, and 13 bases lay in between. Germline values: CDR1 LGHNA, CDR2 YNFKEQ. CDR3 coding DNA: TGTGCCAGCAGCCAACCCAGGGATATTTACACTGAAGCTTTCTTT. It codes for CASSQPRDIYTEAFF.

This rearrangement joins TRBV12-3 or TRBV12-4 to TRBJ1-4; the D is unclear. The CDR3 consists of 13 residues. Trimming took off 5 bases at V and 8 bases at J, with 12 bases between the two ends. The CDR3 sequence: CASSQAFQEKLFF. In DNA form, the CDR3 reads TGTGCCAGCAGTCAGGCATTTCAGGAAAAACTGTTTTTT.

The chain joins TRBV30 to TRBJ1-1; D gene unclear. The CDR3 covers 14 residues. Between the trimmed V and J ends, which lost 3 bases and 5 bases, there was a span of 16 bases. Germline-derived CDR1 and CDR2 are GTSNPN and SVGIG (reference sequence). In DNA form, the CDR3 reads TGTGCCTGGAGAGACGGGAGCCGTGGGACTGAAGCTTTCTTT. It specifies CAWRDGSRGTEAFF.

The genes are TRBV6-1 and TRBJ2-7, with D perhaps TRBD2 (5 bases). The CDR3 extends over 12 amino acids. V was cut by 6 bases and J by 5 bases, with 11 bases left in between. CDR1 MNHNS and CDR2 SASEGT come from the germline V gene. CDR3 nucleotide sequence: TGTGCCAGCAGCCGGGAATTCCACGAGCAGTACTTC. Encoded protein: CASSREFHEQYF.

V usage is TRBV5-1 and J usage is TRBJ1-3; 9 bases align to TRBD1. This CDR3 is built from 15 residues. Germline trimming cut 4 bases from V and 2 bases from J; bases unmatched to any gene: 4. CDR1 is SGHRS, CDR2 YFSETQ, per germline. CDR3 DNA sequence: TGCGCCAGCAGCCCGGGACAGGGAACTGGAAACACCATATATTTT. It encodes CASSPGQGTGNTIYF. The full variable domain, in which reference TRBV5-1 and TRBJ1-3 provide the parts outside the CDR3, is KAGVTQTPRYLIKTRGQQVTLSCSPISGHRSVSWYQQTPGQGLQFLFEYFSETQRNKGNFPGRFSGRQFSNSRSEMNVSTLELGDSALYLCASSPGQGTGNTIYFGEGSWLTVV.

The V call is TRBV7-2, the J call TRBJ2-3, with 12 bases that match TRBD1. Trimming cost V 1 base and J 4 bases; bases outside gene matches: 9. The CDR3 contains 18 residues. Per germline, CDR1 SGHTA and CDR2 FQGNSA. CDR3 protein: CASSLVTGGTGGADTQYF. Written as DNA, the CDR3 is TGTGCCAGCAGCTTAGTCACCGGGGGGACAGGGGGCGCAGATACGCAGTATTTT.

J is TRBJ2-7 and V is TRBV7-8; no clear D gene. CDR1 is SGHVS and CDR2 is FQNEAQ in the germline V gene. The V gene lost 1 base and the J gene lost 0 bases, with 7 bases spanning the gap. CDR3 length: 14 residues. The CDR3 sequence: CASSLDAGSYEQYF. The CDR3 DNA reads as TGTGCCAGCAGCTTAGACGCCGGCTCCTACGAGCAGTACTTC.

In this sample, this clone turned up once. The chain employs TRBV28 and TRBJ2-1; TRBD2 agrees at 10 bases. J was trimmed by 5 bases and V by 6 bases; bases with no gene match: 7. This CDR3 spans 15 amino acids. Germline CDR1 and CDR2: MDHEN and SYDVKM. CDR3 nucleotides: TGTGCCAGCAGCCCCCTAGCGGGAGACGACAATGAGCAGTTCTTC. Protein: CASSPLAGDDNEQFF.

CDR3 loop: CASMRTLETEAFF. The CDR3 bases are TGTGCCAGCATGCGGACATTGGAAACTGAAGCTTTCTTT. The chain joins TRBV6-5 to TRBJ1-1; tentative D call: TRBD1 (5 bases). Germline V gene sequence: CDR1 MNHEY, CDR2 SVGAGI. Trimming pared 7 bases from V and 5 bases from J, leaving 14 bases between. This CDR3 contains 13 residues.

The chain employs TRBV7-8 and TRBJ2-1; 13 positions agree with TRBD2. The CDR3 is 17 amino acids. The germline V gene encodes CDR1 SGHVS and CDR2 FQNEAQ. After removal of 6 bases from V and 2 bases from J, the junction contained 7 bases not matched to a gene. This CDR3 reads CASSQGLAGSPYNEQFF. The CDR3 region has the DNA TGTGCCAGCAGTCAGGGACTAGCGGGATCACCCTACAATGAGCAGTTCTTC. Combining the CDR3 with reference TRBV7-8 and TRBJ2-1 gives the whole variable domain GAGVSQSPRYKVAKRGQDVALRCDPISGHVSLFWYQQALGQGPEFLTYFQNEAQLDKSGLPSDRFFAERPEGSVSTLKIQRTQQEDSAVYLCASSQGLAGSPYNEQFFGPGTRLTVL.

The gene calls are TRBV19 and TRBJ1-5; 8 positions agree with TRBD1. Trimming removed 10 bases from V and 6 bases from J; junction bases left unmatched: 11. Germline V gene sequence: CDR1 LNHDA, CDR2 SQIVND (reference sequence). This CDR3 is built from 14 residues. CDR3 coding DNA: TGTGCCACCGACCAGGGGGCGAACGTTCAGCCCCAGCATTTT. Translating gives CATDQGANVQPQHF.

A single count supports this clone. The chain couples TRBV10-3 to TRBJ2-7, with TRBD1 matching over 9 bases. Germline CDR1 reads ENHRY; CDR2 reads SYGVKD. The CDR3 is 14 amino acids. V lost 6 bases, J lost 4 bases, and 7 bases stayed unmatched. In nucleotides, the CDR3 is TGTGCCATCAGCGCTCAGGACAGGGGATACGAGCAGTACTTC. Translating it yields CAISAQDRGYEQYF.